Sequencing of this T cell receptor beta chain was carried out in a study of cytomegalovirus exposure and HLA in healthy donors. The study, taken as a whole, reports: Researchers counted roughly 150 TCR beta chains as cytomegalovirus-associated. Indistinguishable V segments, including TRBV6-2 and TRBV6-3, were excluded.

On this clone itself: Antigen unknown.

The V gene's germline CDR1 is GTSNPN and CDR2 SVGIG (reference sequence). Germline trimming cut 4 bases from V and 6 bases from J; bases unmatched to any gene: 6. The CDR3 has 13 amino acids. In the PCR, 60 Vbeta and 13 Jbeta primers were used. The table came from immunoSEQ multiplex PCR; TCRdb's copy has only in-frame clones and leaves some out. The data contain 140,000 to 150,000 clones, 61% of them seen just once; the ten biggest clones take up around 1.9%. The receptor comes from a male donor in good health and CMV-seronegative. V is TRBV30 and J is TRBJ1-5; 7 bases align to TRBD1. Sequenced sample: PBMCs. CDR3: CAWNGQDGQPQHF. The CDR3 DNA sequence: TGTGCCTGGAACGGACAGGACGGTCAGCCCCAGCATTTT.